A single sample gave rise to the 23 T cell receptor beta chains below, sequenced in a study of blood T cell repertoires in COVID-19. Repertoires were generated with immunoSEQ multiplex PCR, while TCRdb's copy carries only in-frame clones and drops some. Counted here are 250,000 to 300,000 clones, roughly 90% occurring once; the ten biggest clones make up 1.5% to 2%. Sequenced material: PBMCs or T cells enriched from blood (not recorded which). The receptors come from a woman aged 40 to 50 who had recovered from COVID-19.

V usage is TRBV6-5 and J usage is TRBJ2-1; the D gene is possibly TRBD2 (6 bases). Germline values: CDR1 MNHEY, CDR2 SVGAGI. The V and J ends lost 8 bases and 3 bases respectively, with 17 bases between them. The CDR3 has 15 residues. CDR3 in DNA: TGTGCCAGCCGGAGGGCCGCTGACCACTACAATGAGCAGTTCTTC. This gives the protein CASRRAADHYNEQFF.

This chain joins TRBV5-1 and TRBJ2-3, with 7 positions matching TRBD2. The CDR3 is 17 amino acids. J was trimmed by 5 bases and V by 1 base; bases with no gene match: 13. CDR1 and CDR2 from the germline V gene are SGHRS and YFSETQ. CDR3 nucleotide sequence: TGCGCCAGCAGCTTGCCCGGGGCGGCGGGAGCGATAGATACGCAGTATTTT. This codes for CASSLPGAAGAIDTQYF.

The V and J genes are TRBV6-5 and TRBJ1-4; D gene ambiguous. Trimming left V 0 bases short and J 5 bases short, with 7 bases between. This CDR3 contains 14 residues. Germline V CDR1 and CDR2: MNHEY, SVGAGI. In nucleotides, the CDR3 is TGTGCCAGCAGTTACTCGGGCGGGAATGAAAAACTGTTTTTT. Translation gives CASSYSGGNEKLFF.

V is TRBV5-1 and J is TRBJ1-3, with a possible D match to TRBD1 (6 bases). Trimming shortened V by 4 bases and J by 1 base, and 12 bases separated the two germline ends. Germline V gene data show CDR1 as SGHRS and CDR2 as YFSETQ. This CDR3 is built from 15 residues. As DNA, the CDR3 is TGCGCCAGCAGCGGCGGCAGGGGATCTGGAAACACCATATATTTT. Amino acid sequence: CASSGGRGSGNTIYF.

The chain employs TRBV6-5 and TRBJ1-3, with D perhaps TRBD1 (5 bases). V gave up 4 bases and J gave up 1 base, with 11 bases separating them. This CDR3 is built from 15 residues. CDR1 MNHEY and CDR2 SVGAGI come from the germline V gene. The chain's CDR3 is CASSSGDSSGNTIYF. The DNA of the CDR3 is TGTGCCAGCAGTTCCGGGGACTCTTCTGGAAACACCATATATTTT.

The genes are TRBV19 and TRBJ2-7; 8 nucleotides agree with TRBD1. The germline gives CDR1 LNHDA, CDR2 SQIVND (reference sequence). The junction had 4 bases not matched to a gene; V was cut back by 4 bases and J by 2 bases. This CDR3 spans 14 amino acids. This CDR3 is CASSTGGLAYEQYF. DNA of the CDR3: TGTGCCAGTAGTACAGGGGGCTTAGCCTACGAGCAGTACTTC.

The chain links TRBV5-1 to TRBJ1-1, with TRBD1 matching over 7 bases. This CDR3 is 14 amino acids long. V lost 4 bases to trimming and J lost 5 bases; unmatched junction nucleotides: 8. Germline V gives CDR1 SGHRS, CDR2 YFSETQ. CDR3: CASSGDSGGTEAFF. CDR3 in DNA: TGCGCCAGCAGCGGGGATTCAGGGGGAACTGAAGCTTTCTTT.

The chain couples TRBV3-1 (or the pseudogene TRBV3-2) to TRBJ1-3; D might be TRBD1 (6 bases). The CDR3 is 14 amino acids. The V end was cut by 4 bases, the J end by 1 base, with 8 bases between. Looked up from germline, CDR1 is LGHDT and CDR2 is YNNKEL (reference sequence). The CDR3 sequence: CASSLGQSGNTIYF. CDR3 sequence (DNA): TGTGCCAGCAGCCTAGGACAGTCTGGAAACACCATATATTTT.

The chain links TRBV5-5 to TRBJ2-4; possible D gene TRBD2, 6 bases. Trimming cost V 4 bases and J 6 bases, with 14 bases left between them. The CDR3 has 14 residues. CDR1 is SGHKS, CDR2 YYEKEE, per germline (reference sequence). CDR3 in amino acids: CASSVGGPRNIQYF. Written as DNA, the CDR3 is TGTGCCAGCAGCGTTGGAGGGCCGAGAAACATTCAGTACTTC.

As DNA, the CDR3 is TGTGCCAGCATCCCTCGCGGACTAGCGGGGGAAGAGACCCAGTACTTC. It specifies CASIPRGLAGEETQYF. This chain joins TRBV6-7 and TRBJ2-5; 13 bases map to TRBD2. TRBV6-7 carries the ORF label, with uncertain function. CDR3 size: 16 residues. The trim removed 7 bases at V and 3 bases at J, leaving 8 bases unmatched.

The genes are TRBV5-1 and TRBJ2-7; 8 nucleotides align to TRBD1. The CDR3 runs 15 residues. J was trimmed by 3 bases and V by 4 bases; bases with no gene match: 9. Germline V gene lookup returns CDR1 SGHRS and CDR2 YFSETQ. CDR3 amino acids: CASSPQTGEGYEQYF. DNA of the CDR3: TGCGCCAGCAGCCCTCAGACAGGGGAAGGCTACGAGCAGTACTTC.

This clone was seen a single time. One junction end does not reproduce the germline sequence, and a read error may be involved. V is TRBV6-1 and J is TRBJ2-2; 12 bases agree with TRBD2. The CDR3 contains 16 residues. Germline-derived CDR1 and CDR2 are MNHNS and SASEGT. CDR3 sequence: CASREGLAGYTGELFF. Written as DNA, the CDR3 is TGTGCCAGCAGGGAAGGACTAGCGGGATACACCGGGGAGCTGTTTTTT.

The chain combines TRBV15 with TRBJ2-7; weak D call: TRBD1 (5 bases). This CDR3 has 13 residues. Trimming removed 4 bases at V and 3 bases at J, with 10 bases between. The germline V gene has CDR1 LNHNV and CDR2 YYDKDF (reference sequence). In DNA form, the CDR3 reads TGTGCCACCAGCACAGCAGGGAACTACGAGCAGTACTTC. This codes for CATSTAGNYEQYF.

The chain joins TRBV5-1 to TRBJ2-3; 11 bases map to TRBD1. Trimming took 5 bases from V and 1 from J; bases not matched to a gene: 3. The CDR3 is made up of 15 amino acids. CDR1 and CDR2 (germline): SGHRS, YFSETQ. The CDR3 loop reads CASRDRGPGTDTQYF. The DNA for the CDR3 is TGCGCCAGCAGGGACAGGGGGCCTGGCACAGATACGCAGTATTTT.

This clone was detected a few times. The J gene is TRBJ2-7, the V gene TRBV30, with a weak D call TRBD1 (5 bases). The CDR3 length is 12 residues. Germline CDR1 and CDR2: GTSNPN and SVGIG (reference sequence). Trimming removed 2 bases from V and 10 bases from J, with 15 bases in between. CDR3 in amino acids: CAWSSNTGDQYF. The DNA for the CDR3 is TGTGCCTGGAGTTCAAATACAGGAGATCAGTACTTC.

This clone was seen only once. This chain links TRBV5-6 with TRBJ2-3, with 11 bases that match TRBD2. Germline CDR1 SGHDT, CDR2 YYEEEE. The CDR3 sequence is 17 residues long. With 3 bases clipped from V and 4 bases from J, the junction kept 10 bases outside the gene matches. The CDR3 protein is CASSWDQGTSGPDTQYF. DNA for the CDR3: TGTGCCAGCAGCTGGGACCAAGGGACTAGCGGTCCAGATACGCAGTATTTT.

The chain recombines TRBV7-3 with TRBJ1-1; D is perhaps TRBD1 (5 bases). CDR1 and CDR2 from the germline V gene are SGHTA and FQGTGA. The V gene lost 5 bases and the J gene lost 4 bases, with 17 bases spanning the gap. The CDR3 is 15 residues long. Written as DNA, the CDR3 is TGTGCCAGCAGCCTGACTGGAGTCGGGGGCACTGAAGCTTTCTTT. This sequence encodes CASSLTGVGGTEAFF.

The chain couples TRBV7-9 to TRBJ2-2; TRBD2 might be the D (5 bases). CDR3 length: 15 residues. V lost 0 bases and J 5 bases, leaving 10 bases between the germline ends. Per germline, CDR1 SEHNR and CDR2 FQNEAQ (reference sequence). The CDR3 nucleotides are TGTGCCAGCAGCTTAGCCTCATCGGGGACCGGGGAGCTGTTTTTT. Its protein product is CASSLASSGTGELFF.

The chain recombines TRBV19 with TRBJ2-7; 9 bases align to TRBD1. CDR3 size: 15 residues. Germline V gene lookup returns CDR1 LNHDA and CDR2 SQIVND (reference sequence). V was clipped by 3 bases and J by 1 base; unmatched bases: 4. In DNA, the CDR3 is TGTGCCAGTAGTATTGGGGACAGGGCTTCCTACGAGCAGTACTTC. Amino acid sequence: CASSIGDRASYEQYF. Using reference TRBV19 and TRBJ2-7 for the parts outside the CDR3, the full variable domain is DGGITQSPKYLFRKEGQNVTLSCEQNLNHDAMYWYRQDPGQGLRLIYYSQIVNDFQKGDIAEGYSVSREKKESFPLTVTSAQKNPTAFYLCASSIGDRASYEQYFGPGTRLTVT.

V is TRBV10-3 and J is TRBJ2-7; 7 bases are a match to TRBD1. The CDR3 is 14 residues long. The junction had 6 bases not matched to a gene; V was cut back by 6 bases and J by 1 base. Germline-derived CDR1 and CDR2 are ENHRY and SYGVKD. This chain's CDR3 is CAIRDGQASYEQYF. As DNA, the CDR3 is TGTGCCATCAGGGACGGACAGGCATCCTACGAGCAGTACTTC.

V is TRBV5-1 and J is TRBJ1-4, with D possibly matching TRBD1 (6 bases). Germline V gene sequence: CDR1 SGHRS, CDR2 YFSETQ. V lost 3 bases, J lost 7 bases, and 13 bases lay in between. The CDR3 runs to 14 residues. CDR3 nucleotides: TGCGCCAGCAGCTCCGGACAGTGGAGTGAAAAACTGTTTTTT. It codes for CASSSGQWSEKLFF.

J is TRBJ2-1 and V is TRBV5-1; D is perhaps TRBD1 (5 bases). The V end was cut by 1 base, the J end by 7 bases, with 15 bases between. CDR3 length equals 15 residues. CDR1 and CDR2 (germline): SGHRS, YFSETQ. CDR3 nucleotide sequence: TGCGCCAGCAGCTTGACGTCAAATCCAGGGAATGAGCAGTTCTTC. Translation gives CASSLTSNPGNEQFF.

This clone was detected once. The V call is TRBV20-1, the J call TRBJ2-3; a weak D match, TRBD2 (6 bases). CDR3 length: 11 amino acids. Germline CDR1 is DFQATT and CDR2 is SNEGSKA (reference sequence). With 6 bases removed from V and 9 bases from J, the gap between germline ends came to 13 bases. The CDR3 spells CSARTSNTQYF. DNA of the CDR3: TGCAGTGCCCGTACTAGCAACACGCAGTATTTT.